These T cell receptor beta chains were read from a single sample in a study of technical replicates of blood from a few donors. Method: immunoSEQ multiplex PCR; TCRdb's copy keeps in-frame clones and lacks some. This sample yields around 98,000 clones, of which almost 96% are seen a single time; roughly 0.23% belongs to the top ten. The sample consisted of T cells isolated from PBMCs. These receptors all stem from a human donor in good health. Each CDR3 is given with its conserved first and last residue.

>TRBV5-6|TRBJ2-3
CASSTLAWELESQYF
>TRBV27|TRBJ1-2
CASSLSRGGRVGYTF
>TRBV6-4|TRBJ2-3
CASSDRTGNTDTQYF
>TRBV7-3|TRBJ1-1
CASSEQGHAEAFF
>TRBV6-5|TRBJ1-2
CASRQGDYGYTF
>TRBV28|TRBJ1-5
CASRYRDRGFQPQHF
>TRBV7-6|TRBJ2-1
CASSGGPYEQFF
>TRBV2|TRBJ2-7
CASSENSGRGVTYEQYF
>TRBV5-1|TRBJ2-7
CASSLGGEGYEQYF
>TRBV30|TRBJ1-2
CAWGTGQGAQIYGYTF
>TRBV7-9|TRBJ2-5
CASSLYGRGQETQYF
>TRBV27|TRBJ2-3
CASSYQDRGSTDTQYF
>TRBV30|TRBJ2-7
CAWSSPRTGGGWGAYEQYF
>TRBV9|TRBJ2-2
CASSVVSSGGYGELFF
>TRBV28|TRBJ2-7
CASSSIGQGIYEQYF
>TRBV9|TRBJ2-1
CASSDRDYGEIEQFF
>TRBV11-3|TRBJ1-2
CASSPWGGTNYGYTF
>TRBV29-1|TRBJ2-1
CSVSFYNEQFF
>TRBV2|TRBJ1-5
CASSTRDGYQPQHF
>TRBV28|TRBJ2-7
CASSPAGYEQYF
>TRBV5-4|TRBJ1-2
CASSFGGNFYGYTF
>TRBV4-1|TRBJ2-5
CASSQEGRGLRETQYF